A single sample gave rise to the 20 T cell receptor beta chains below, sequenced in a study of cytomegalovirus exposure and HLA in healthy donors. A multiplex PCR was run with 60 Vbeta primers and 13 Jbeta primers. Libraries were prepared by immunoSEQ multiplex PCR; TCRdb keeps only in-frame clonotypes and omits some of them. The repertoire holds 150,000 or so clones, with over 60% as singletons. The specimen was PBMCs. These receptor sequences come from a girl between 10 and 17 years old in good health and CMV-seronegative.

This clone was counted once. This chain connects TRBV25-1 to TRBJ1-5; TRBD1 is a possible D gene (5 bases). The CDR3 is 13 amino acids. Germline loops: CDR1 MGHDK, CDR2 SYGVNS. Trimming removed 3 bases at V and 6 bases at J, with 9 bases between. CDR3 in amino acids: CASSDPTGQPQHF. Written as DNA, the CDR3 is TGTGCCAGCAGTGACCCAACAGGTCAGCCCCAGCATTTT.

The chain employs TRBV18 and TRBJ2-7; weak D call: TRBD1 (6 bases). CDR1 is KGHSH, CDR2 LQKENI, per germline. The CDR3 has 13 residues. The V gene lost 5 bases and the J gene lost 1 base, with 9 bases spanning the gap. DNA of the CDR3: TGTGCCAGCTCATCTGGACAGTCCTACGAGCAGTACTTC. It translates to CASSSGQSYEQYF.

This clone showed up just a few times. The chain recombines TRBV5-1 with TRBJ1-2, with TRBD1 matching over 9 bases. The V gene's germline CDR1 is SGHRS and CDR2 YFSETQ. V lost 3 bases and J lost 10; bases outside the gene matches: 7. This CDR3 has 13 amino acids. The CDR3 loop is CASSWGDREIYTF. The DNA for the CDR3 is TGCGCCAGCAGCTGGGGGGACAGGGAGATCTACACCTTC.

The rearrangement links TRBV28 to TRBJ2-5, with 8 nucleotides matching TRBD2. The trim removed 6 bases at V and 5 bases at J, leaving 14 bases unmatched. The CDR3 totals 16 residues. The V gene's germline CDR1 is MDHEN and CDR2 SYDVKM. The CDR3 sequence is CASSGGEGVTRETQYF. In nucleotides, the CDR3 is TGTGCCAGCAGCGGGGGGGAGGGCGTAACCAGGGAGACCCAGTACTTC.

This clone was detected a few times. The chain recombines TRBV19 with TRBJ2-7, with TRBD1 as a possible D gene (6 bases). The V gene's germline CDR1 is LNHDA and CDR2 SQIVND (reference sequence). The CDR3 length is 14 residues. V lost 3 bases, J lost 5 bases, and 14 bases lay in between. This CDR3 is CASSIGAGDDEQYF. DNA of the CDR3: TGTGCCAGTAGTATCGGGGCAGGGGACGACGAGCAGTACTTC. Supplemented by reference TRBV19 and TRBJ2-7, the full variable domain reads DGGITQSPKYLFRKEGQNVTLSCEQNLNHDAMYWYRQDPGQGLRLIYYSQIVNDFQKGDIAEGYSVSREKKESFPLTVTSAQKNPTAFYLCASSIGAGDDEQYFGPGTRLTVT.

The J gene is TRBJ1-2, the V gene TRBV13, with D unresolved. Looked up from germline, CDR1 is PRHDT and CDR2 is FYEKMQ (reference sequence). V lost 0 bases to trimming and J lost 7 bases, with 15 bases between them. The CDR3 runs to 15 residues. The CDR3 nucleotides are TGTGCCAGCAGCTTAGGCCTGCCCTTGCGGGGTGGCTACACCTTC. The encoded protein is CASSLGLPLRGGYTF.

The chain joins TRBV7-8 to TRBJ2-1; 8 bases match TRBD1. The CDR3 spans 16 residues. With 1 base clipped from V and 2 bases from J, the junction kept 4 bases outside the gene matches. CDR1 and CDR2 (germline): SGHVS, FQNEAQ. CDR3 amino acids: CASSLETGVTYNEQFF. The CDR3 coding sequence is TGTGCCAGCAGCTTAGAGACAGGGGTCACCTACAATGAGCAGTTCTTC.

The genes are TRBV5-4 and TRBJ2-7, with D possibly matching TRBD2 (5 bases). V was trimmed by 4 bases and J by 1 base, leaving 12 bases between them. The CDR3 is 14 amino acids. Germline CDR1 SGHNT, CDR2 YYREEE (reference sequence). The CDR3 here is CASSLRGGSYEQYF. The CDR3 bases are TGTGCCAGCAGCCTCCGGGGTGGGTCCTACGAGCAGTACTTC.

The rearrangement links TRBV5-8 to TRBJ1-2; tentative D call: TRBD1 (6 bases). Germline V lookup: CDR1 SGHTS, CDR2 YDEGEE. V lost 0 bases to trimming and J lost 8 bases, with 14 bases between them. This CDR3 region has 14 residues. CDR3 nucleotides: TGTGCCAGCAGCTTGGACGGACAGAACCACGGCTACACCTTC. This encodes CASSLDGQNHGYTF.

This clone turned up a few times. The chain joins TRBV10-3 to TRBJ2-7, with 9 bases aligning to TRBD1. The junction had 5 bases not matched to a gene; V was cut back by 5 bases and J by 6 bases. The CDR3 has 13 amino acids. Per the germline V gene, CDR1 is ENHRY and CDR2 is SYGVKD. CDR3 coding DNA: TGTGCCATCAGTTGGGACAGGGAGGGCGAGCAGTACTTC. It encodes CAISWDREGEQYF.

The chain combines TRBV29-1 with TRBJ2-3; the match to TRBD2 covers 8 bases. The junction had 10 bases not matched to a gene; V was cut back by 5 bases and J by 6 bases. CDR1 SQVTM and CDR2 ANQGSEA come from the germline V gene. CDR3 length: 14 residues. Written as DNA, the CDR3 is TGCAGCGTTTTAAGCACTAGCGGAAAGGATACGCAGTATTTT. Amino acid sequence: CSVLSTSGKDTQYF.

This clone was seen only a few times. This rearrangement joins TRBV5-1 to TRBJ2-7, with 8 bases fitting TRBD2. With V trimmed by 0 bases and J by 2 bases, 4 bases remained unmatched. The germline V gene has CDR1 SGHRS and CDR2 YFSETQ. The CDR3 runs 15 residues. The CDR3 region has the DNA TGCGCCAGCAGCTTGGAGCCGGGGGGGCCCTACGAGCAGTACTTC. Amino acids: CASSLEPGGPYEQYF. Drawing the rest from reference TRBV5-1 and TRBJ2-7, the complete variable domain is KAGVTQTPRYLIKTRGQQVTLSCSPISGHRSVSWYQQTPGQGLQFLFEYFSETQRNKGNFPGRFSGRQFSNSRSEMNVSTLELGDSALYLCASSLEPGGPYEQYFGPGTRLTVT.

This clone has just a few counts. This CDR3 is also generated by other DNA sequences in the sample. The gene calls are TRBV5-1 and TRBJ1-1; D possibly corresponds to TRBD1 (5 bases). The CDR3 contains 14 residues. Germline V lookup: CDR1 SGHRS, CDR2 YFSETQ. Trimming took off 2 bases at V and 1 base at J, with 9 bases between the two ends. This CDR3 reads CASSLQDGNTEAFF. The DNA of the CDR3 is TGCGCCAGCAGCTTACAGGACGGGAACACTGAAGCTTTCTTT. Supplemented by reference TRBV5-1 and TRBJ1-1, the full variable domain reads KAGVTQTPRYLIKTRGQQVTLSCSPISGHRSVSWYQQTPGQGLQFLFEYFSETQRNKGNFPGRFSGRQFSNSRSEMNVSTLELGDSALYLCASSLQDGNTEAFFGQGTRLTVV.

The genes are TRBV2 and TRBJ1-2; 11 bases line up with TRBD1. The CDR3 has 14 residues. Losses at the gene ends were 8 bases for V and 4 bases for J; bases not matched to a gene: 6. Germline CDR1 SNHLY, CDR2 FYNNEI. CDR3 bases: TGTGCCAGCGGCGGACAGGGGGCTGTCTATGGCTACACCTTC. This encodes CASGGQGAVYGYTF. Based on the CDR3 plus reference TRBV2 and TRBJ1-2, the full variable domain is EPEVTQTPSHQVTQMGQEVILRCVPISNHLYFYWYRQILGQKVEFLVSFYNNEISEKSEIFDDQFSVERPDGSNFTLKIRSTKLEDSAMYFCASGGQGAVYGYTFGSGTRLTVV.

The rearrangement links TRBV4-2 to TRBJ1-4; D gene uncertain. V was pared by 1 base and J by 5 bases, with 8 bases between. This CDR3 comprises 14 residues. Germline CDR1 and CDR2: LGHNA and YNFKEQ. The CDR3 sequence is CASSQATSNEKLFF. CDR3 sequence (DNA): TGTGCCAGCAGCCAAGCCACTTCCAATGAAAAACTGTTTTTT.

The chain carries TRBV2 and TRBJ1-6, with 8 bases identical to TRBD1. V lost 0 bases and J lost 9; bases outside the gene matches: 7. This CDR3 has 16 amino acids. CDR1 SNHLY and CDR2 FYNNEI come from the germline V gene. The chain's CDR3 is CASSEALAGGSSPLHF. CDR3 sequence (DNA): TGTGCCAGCAGTGAAGCGCTTGCAGGGGGCAGTTCACCCCTCCACTTT.

The sample holds a few counts of this clone. The V gene is TRBV4-1, the J gene TRBJ1-6; D remains unclear. CDR3 length equals 16 residues. V gave up 2 bases and J gave up 10 bases, with 18 bases separating them. Germline lookup yields CDR1 MGHRA and CDR2 YSYEKL. As DNA, the CDR3 is TGCGCCAGCAGCCAACCTTCTACAGTGTTTCAATCACCCCTCCACTTT. As protein: CASSQPSTVFQSPLHF.

V and J are TRBV5-1 and TRBJ1-1, with TRBD1 identical over 8 bases. The germline V gene has CDR1 SGHRS and CDR2 YFSETQ. The CDR3 has 12 amino acids. V lost 5 bases and J lost 6; bases outside the gene matches: 3. The CDR3 spells CASSQTGAEAFF. In DNA form, the CDR3 reads TGCGCCAGCAGTCAGACAGGGGCTGAAGCTTTCTTT.

This clone was observed a handful of times. This sequence joins TRBV2 and TRBJ2-7, with TRBD1 identical over 7 bases. Looked up from germline, CDR1 is SNHLY and CDR2 is FYNNEI. Losses at the gene ends were 8 bases for V and 5 bases for J; bases not matched to a gene: 3. The CDR3 has 11 amino acids. The CDR3 sequence: CASRQGDEQYF. CDR3 DNA: TGTGCCAGCCGACAGGGAGACGAGCAGTACTTC.

The table lists this clone with a few counts. The chain combines TRBV7-3 with TRBJ2-1; a weak D match, TRBD1 (5 bases). This CDR3 is 14 amino acids long. V shed 3 bases and J shed 10 bases, with 16 bases lying between them. Germline CDR1 is SGHTA and CDR2 is FQGTGA. The CDR3 reads CASSFGLQTGEQFF. The CDR3 coding sequence is TGTGCCAGCAGCTTTGGTCTACAAACAGGAGAGCAGTTCTTC.